This entry features one T cell receptor beta chain sequence. Antigen specificity is unknown. Amplification by 5'RACE using constant-segment primers produced TCR alpha and TCR beta cDNA libraries that carried sample barcodes and UMIs. TCRdb ran MiXCR on the 5' RACE reads and lists one entry per CDR3 protein. The sample holds some 15,000 distinct CDR3 sequences, under 25% seen once. The CDR3 spans 14 residues. Germline V CDR1 and CDR2: SGHRS, YFSETQ. With 0 bases clipped from V and 7 bases from J, the junction kept 3 bases outside the gene matches. This sample is drawn from a study of T-cell memory formation after mild COVID-19. Overall study findings and caveats: The study detected some responding clones in pre-infection memory, suggesting cross-reactive memory joined.

The sequencing sample was made of PBMCs or a T cell subset sorted from them (not recorded which). The chain has TRBV5-1 and TRBJ2-1; TRBD1 matches 8 bases. The receptor was derived from an adult woman who had mild COVID-19 (a few samples of this study predate the infection). Cell type and time point are not known. DNA of the CDR3: TGCGCCAGCAGCTTGGGACAGGGGACGAATGAGCAGTTCTTC. The encoded protein is CASSLGQGTNEQFF.